The T cell receptor (beta chain) described here comes from a study of blood T cell repertoires in COVID-19. The overall study: The United States, Italy and Spain were the sources of the acute and convalescent COVID-19 samples. T cells, B-cell-depleted T cells, or PBMCs supplied cDNA or gDNA.

Seattle patient enrollment occurred during active infection, with longitudinal follow-up thereafter. Germline V gene sequence: CDR1 SGHVS, CDR2 FNYEAQ. Germline trimming cut 4 bases from V and 5 bases from J; bases unmatched to any gene: 6. This CDR3 has 15 residues. Source study methods: By means of reference gene primer amplification, nucleated cell counts were estimated. The assay was immunoSEQ multiplex PCR, and TCRdb's table has in-frame clones only and misses some. V and J calls and clone size follow that table, whereas D and trimming were derived from the DNA. Counted here are 290,000 or so clones, approximately 90% occurring once; the ten biggest clones make up around 2%.

This chain uses TRBV7-6 with TRBJ2-7, with 12 bases identical to TRBD2. This TCR was recovered from a woman in her thirties with COVID-19, enrolled during active disease. The specimen sequenced was peripheral blood. This CDR3 is CASSSLAGGPNEQYF. The CDR3 bases are TGTGCCAGCAGCTCCCTAGCGGGAGGGCCTAACGAGCAGTACTTC.